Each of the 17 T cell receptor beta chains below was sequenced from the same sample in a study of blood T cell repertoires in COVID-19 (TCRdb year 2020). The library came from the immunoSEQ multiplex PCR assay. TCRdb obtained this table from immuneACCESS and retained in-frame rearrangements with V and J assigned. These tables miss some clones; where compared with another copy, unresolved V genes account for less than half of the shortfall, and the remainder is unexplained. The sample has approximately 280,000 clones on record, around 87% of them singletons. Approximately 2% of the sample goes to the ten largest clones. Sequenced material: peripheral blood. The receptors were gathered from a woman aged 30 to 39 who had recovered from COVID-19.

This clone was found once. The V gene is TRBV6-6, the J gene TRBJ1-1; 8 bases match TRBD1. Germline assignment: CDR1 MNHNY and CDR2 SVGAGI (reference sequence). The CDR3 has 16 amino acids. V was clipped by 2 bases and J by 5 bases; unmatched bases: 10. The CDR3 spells CASSYAVRGRRTEAFF. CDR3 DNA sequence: TGTGCCAGCAGTTACGCCGTCAGGGGGCGGAGGACTGAAGCTTTCTTT.

The CDR3 region is CASSPTGTISETQYF. The DNA for the CDR3 is TGTGCCAGCAGCCCGACCGGGACTATATCGGAGACCCAGTACTTC. This sequence joins TRBV5-6 and TRBJ2-5; 7 nucleotides match TRBD2. Germline V gene sequence: CDR1 SGHDT, CDR2 YYEEEE. V lost 4 bases and J lost 5; bases outside the gene matches: 11. CDR3 size: 15 residues.

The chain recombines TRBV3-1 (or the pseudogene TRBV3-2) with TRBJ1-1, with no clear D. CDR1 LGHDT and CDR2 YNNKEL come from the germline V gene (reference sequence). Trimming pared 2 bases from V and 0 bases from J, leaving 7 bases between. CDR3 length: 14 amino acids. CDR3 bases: TGTGCCAGCAGCCAAAAACATTTGAACACTGAAGCTTTCTTT. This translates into CASSQKHLNTEAFF.

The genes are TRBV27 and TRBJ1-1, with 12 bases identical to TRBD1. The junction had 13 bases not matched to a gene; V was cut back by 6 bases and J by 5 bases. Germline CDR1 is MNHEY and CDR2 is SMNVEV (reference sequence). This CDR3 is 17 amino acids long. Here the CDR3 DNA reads TGTGCCAGCAGCTACTCAAGGGACAGGGGGCTGAGGACTGAAGCTTTCTTT. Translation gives CASSYSRDRGLRTEAFF.

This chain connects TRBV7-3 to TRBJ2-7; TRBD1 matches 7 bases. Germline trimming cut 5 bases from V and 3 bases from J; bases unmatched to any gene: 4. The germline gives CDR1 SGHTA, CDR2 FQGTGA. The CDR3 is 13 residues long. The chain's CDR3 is CASSAGGDYEQYF. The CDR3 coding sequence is TGTGCCAGCAGCGCAGGGGGAGACTACGAGCAGTACTTC.

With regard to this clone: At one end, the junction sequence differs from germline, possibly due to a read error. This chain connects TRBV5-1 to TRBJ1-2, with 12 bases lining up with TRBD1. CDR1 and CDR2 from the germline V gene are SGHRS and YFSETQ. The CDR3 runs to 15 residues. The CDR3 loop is CASNLDGTGGSGYTF. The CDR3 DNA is TGCGCCAGCAACTTGGACGGGACAGGGGGCAGTGGCTACACCTTC.

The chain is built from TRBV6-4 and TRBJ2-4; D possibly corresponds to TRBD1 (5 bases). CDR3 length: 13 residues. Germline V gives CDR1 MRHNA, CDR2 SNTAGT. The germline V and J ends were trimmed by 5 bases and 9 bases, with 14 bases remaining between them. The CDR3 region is CASSPDLRGIQYF. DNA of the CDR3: TGTGCCAGCAGTCCGGACCTAAGGGGCATTCAGTACTTC.

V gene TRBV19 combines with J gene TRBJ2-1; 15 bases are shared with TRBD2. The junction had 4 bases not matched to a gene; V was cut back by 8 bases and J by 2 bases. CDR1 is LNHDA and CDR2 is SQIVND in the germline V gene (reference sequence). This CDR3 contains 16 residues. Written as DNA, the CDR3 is TGTGCCAGTGGGACTAGCGGGAGGTTGCCCTACAATGAGCAGTTCTTC. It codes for CASGTSGRLPYNEQFF.

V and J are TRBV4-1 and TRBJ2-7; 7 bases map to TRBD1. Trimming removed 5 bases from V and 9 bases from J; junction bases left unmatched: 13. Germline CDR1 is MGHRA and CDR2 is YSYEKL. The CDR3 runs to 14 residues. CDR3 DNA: TGCGCCAGCAGCGGGACAGTAGTTTCGTCCGGGCAGTACTTC. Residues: CASSGTVVSSGQYF.

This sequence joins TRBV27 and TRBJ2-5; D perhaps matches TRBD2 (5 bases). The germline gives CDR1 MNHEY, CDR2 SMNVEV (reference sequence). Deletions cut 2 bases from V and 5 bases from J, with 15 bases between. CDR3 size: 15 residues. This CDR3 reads CASSLDRGGTETQYF. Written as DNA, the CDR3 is TGTGCCAGCAGTTTAGACCGCGGAGGTACTGAGACCCAGTACTTC.

The CDR3 DNA reads as TGCGCCAGCAGCCCCAACCCACGCCCAGGGGGTAACTATGGCTACACCTTC. It is translated as CASSPNPRPGGNYGYTF. This chain connects TRBV4-1 to TRBJ1-2; TRBD1 matches 7 bases. J lost 1 base, V lost 4 bases, and 12 bases had no gene match. There are 17 residues in the CDR3. CDR1 is MGHRA, CDR2 YSYEKL, per germline.

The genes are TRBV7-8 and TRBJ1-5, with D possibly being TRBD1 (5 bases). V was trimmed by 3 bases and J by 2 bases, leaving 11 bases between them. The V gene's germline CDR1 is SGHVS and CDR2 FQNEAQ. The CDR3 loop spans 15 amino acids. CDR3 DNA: TGTGCCAGCAGCTTGGAGGGGTTGGGCAATCAGCCCCAGCATTTT. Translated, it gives CASSLEGLGNQPQHF. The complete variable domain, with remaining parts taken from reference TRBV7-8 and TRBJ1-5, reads GAGVSQSPRYKVAKRGQDVALRCDPISGHVSLFWYQQALGQGPEFLTYFQNEAQLDKSGLPSDRFFAERPEGSVSTLKIQRTQQEDSAVYLCASSLEGLGNQPQHFGDGTRLSIL.

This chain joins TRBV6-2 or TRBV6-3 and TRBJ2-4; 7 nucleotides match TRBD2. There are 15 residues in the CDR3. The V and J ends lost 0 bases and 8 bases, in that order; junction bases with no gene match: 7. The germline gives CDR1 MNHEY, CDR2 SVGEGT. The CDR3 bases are TGTGCCAGCAGTTACTCACCTAGCGGTGAGGACATTCAGTACTTC. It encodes CASSYSPSGEDIQYF.

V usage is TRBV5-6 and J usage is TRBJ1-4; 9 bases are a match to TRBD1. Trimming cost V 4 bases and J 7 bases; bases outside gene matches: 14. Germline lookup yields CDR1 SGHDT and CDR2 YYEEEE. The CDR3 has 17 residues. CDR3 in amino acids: CASSTTGTGLGSEKLFF. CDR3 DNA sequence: TGTGCCAGCAGCACCACCGGGACAGGGCTTGGGAGTGAAAAACTGTTTTTT.

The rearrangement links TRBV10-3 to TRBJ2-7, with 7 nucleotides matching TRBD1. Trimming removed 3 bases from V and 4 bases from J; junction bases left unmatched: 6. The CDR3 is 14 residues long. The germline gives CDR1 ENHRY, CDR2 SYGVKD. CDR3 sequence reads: CAISETTGDYEQYF. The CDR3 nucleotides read TGTGCCATCAGTGAAACAACAGGGGATTACGAGCAGTACTTC.

The CDR3 DNA is TGTGCCAGCAGCTATATACCGGCGGGGCGGGAGGGCCGTCGGGGAGAGCAGTACTTC. It is translated as CASSYIPAGREGRRGEQYF. The chain uses TRBV6-6 and TRBJ2-7; 9 bases agree with TRBD2. V shed 6 bases and J 7 bases; nucleotides not matched to a gene: 25. Germline-derived CDR1 and CDR2 are MNHNY and SVGAGI (reference sequence). This CDR3 is built from 19 residues.

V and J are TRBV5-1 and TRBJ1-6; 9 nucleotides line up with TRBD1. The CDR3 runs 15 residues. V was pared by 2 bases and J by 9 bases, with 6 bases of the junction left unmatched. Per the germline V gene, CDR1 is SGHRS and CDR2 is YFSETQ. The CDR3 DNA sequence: TGCGCCAGCAGCTTAAGGACAGGGGAGGGTTCACCCCTCCACTTT. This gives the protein CASSLRTGEGSPLHF.